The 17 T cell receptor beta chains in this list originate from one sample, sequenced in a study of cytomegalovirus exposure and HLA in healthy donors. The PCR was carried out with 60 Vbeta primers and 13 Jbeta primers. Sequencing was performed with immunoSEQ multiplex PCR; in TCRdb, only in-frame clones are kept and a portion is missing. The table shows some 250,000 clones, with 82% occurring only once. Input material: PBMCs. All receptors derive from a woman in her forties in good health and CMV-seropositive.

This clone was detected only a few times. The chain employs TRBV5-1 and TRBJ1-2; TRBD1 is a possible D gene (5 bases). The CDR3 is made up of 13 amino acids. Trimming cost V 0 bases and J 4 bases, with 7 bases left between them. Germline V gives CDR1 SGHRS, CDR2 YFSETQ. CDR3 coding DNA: TGCGCCAGCAGCTTGGGACAGCTCTATGGCTACACCTTC. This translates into CASSLGQLYGYTF.

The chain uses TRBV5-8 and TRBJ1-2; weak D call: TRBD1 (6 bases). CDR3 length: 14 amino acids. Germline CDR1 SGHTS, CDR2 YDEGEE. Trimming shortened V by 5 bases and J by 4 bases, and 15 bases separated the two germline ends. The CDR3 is CASRRDNLFYGYTF. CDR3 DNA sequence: TGTGCCAGCAGACGGGACAACCTTTTCTATGGCTACACCTTC.

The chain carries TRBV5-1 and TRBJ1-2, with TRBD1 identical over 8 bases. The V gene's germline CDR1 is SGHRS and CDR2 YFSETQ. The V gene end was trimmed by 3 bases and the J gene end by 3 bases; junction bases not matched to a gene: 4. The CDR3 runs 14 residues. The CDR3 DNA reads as TGCGCCAGCAGCTGGACAGGGTTGGACTATGGCTACACCTTC. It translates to CASSWTGLDYGYTF. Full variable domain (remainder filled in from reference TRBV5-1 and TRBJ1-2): KAGVTQTPRYLIKTRGQQVTLSCSPISGHRSVSWYQQTPGQGLQFLFEYFSETQRNKGNFPGRFSGRQFSNSRSEMNVSTLELGDSALYLCASSWTGLDYGYTFGSGTRLTVV.

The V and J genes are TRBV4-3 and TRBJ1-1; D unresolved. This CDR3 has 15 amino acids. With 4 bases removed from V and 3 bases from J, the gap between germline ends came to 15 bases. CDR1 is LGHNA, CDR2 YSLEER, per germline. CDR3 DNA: TGCGCCAGCAGCCGTACCGGGAAGGGAGACACTGAAGCTTTCTTT. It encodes CASSRTGKGDTEAFF.

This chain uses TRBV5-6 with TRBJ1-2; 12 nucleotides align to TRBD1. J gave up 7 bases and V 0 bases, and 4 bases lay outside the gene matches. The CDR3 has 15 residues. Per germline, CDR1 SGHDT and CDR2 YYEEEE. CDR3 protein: CASSLAGTGGSGYTF. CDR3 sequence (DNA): TGTGCCAGCAGCTTGGCCGGGACAGGGGGCTCTGGCTACACCTTC. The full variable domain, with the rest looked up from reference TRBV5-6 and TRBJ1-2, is DAGVTQSPTHLIKTRGQQVTLRCSPKSGHDTVSWYQQALGQGPQFIFQYYEEEERQRGNFPDRFSGHQFPNYSSELNVNALLLGDSALYLCASSLAGTGGSGYTFGSGTRLTVV.

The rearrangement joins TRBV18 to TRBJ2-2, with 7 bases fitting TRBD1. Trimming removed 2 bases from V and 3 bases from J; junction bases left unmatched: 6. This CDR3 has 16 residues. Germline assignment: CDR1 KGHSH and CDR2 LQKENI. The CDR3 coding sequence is TGTGCCAGCTCACCAACAAGGGGGCCGGACACCGGGGAGCTGTTTTTT. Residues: CASSPTRGPDTGELFF.

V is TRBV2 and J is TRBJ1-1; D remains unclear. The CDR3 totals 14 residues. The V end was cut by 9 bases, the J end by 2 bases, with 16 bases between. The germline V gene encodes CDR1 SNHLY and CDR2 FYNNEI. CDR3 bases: TGTGCCAGTCCTGCCGCCACTGAAAACACTGAAGCTTTCTTT. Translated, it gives CASPAATENTEAFF.

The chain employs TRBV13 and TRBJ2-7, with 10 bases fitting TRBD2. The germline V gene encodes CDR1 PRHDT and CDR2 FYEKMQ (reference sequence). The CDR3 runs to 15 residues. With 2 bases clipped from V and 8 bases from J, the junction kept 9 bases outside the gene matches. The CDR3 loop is CASSLLSSGSYQQYF. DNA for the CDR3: TGTGCCAGCAGCTTACTTTCTAGCGGGAGTTACCAGCAGTACTTC. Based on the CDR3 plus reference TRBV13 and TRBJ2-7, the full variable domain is AAGVIQSPRHLIKEKRETATLKCYPIPRHDTVYWYQQGPGQDPQFLISFYEKMQSDKGSIPDRFSAQQFSDYHSELNMSSLELGDSALYFCASSLLSSGSYQQYFGPGTRLTVT.

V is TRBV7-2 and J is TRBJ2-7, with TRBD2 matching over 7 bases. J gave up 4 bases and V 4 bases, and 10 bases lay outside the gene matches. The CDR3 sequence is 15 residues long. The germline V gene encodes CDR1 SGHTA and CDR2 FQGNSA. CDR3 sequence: CASSSPRPLAYEQYF. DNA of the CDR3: TGTGCCAGCAGCTCGCCGAGACCACTAGCGTACGAGCAGTACTTC.

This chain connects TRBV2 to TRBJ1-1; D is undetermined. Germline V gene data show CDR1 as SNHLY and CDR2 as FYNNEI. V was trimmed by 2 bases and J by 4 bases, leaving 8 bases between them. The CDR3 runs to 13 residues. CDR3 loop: CASSESGLTEAFF. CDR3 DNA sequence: TGTGCCAGCAGTGAATCTGGGCTCACTGAAGCTTTCTTT.

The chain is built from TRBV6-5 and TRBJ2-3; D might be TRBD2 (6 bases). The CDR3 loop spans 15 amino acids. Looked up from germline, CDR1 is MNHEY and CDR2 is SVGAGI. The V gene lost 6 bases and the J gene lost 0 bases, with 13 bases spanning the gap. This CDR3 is CASSQSSASTDTQYF. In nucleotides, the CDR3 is TGTGCCAGCAGCCAGTCTAGCGCTAGCACAGATACGCAGTATTTT.

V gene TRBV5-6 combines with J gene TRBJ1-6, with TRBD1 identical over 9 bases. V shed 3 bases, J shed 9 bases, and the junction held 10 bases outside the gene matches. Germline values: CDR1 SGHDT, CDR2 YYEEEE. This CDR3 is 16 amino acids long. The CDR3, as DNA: TGTGCCAGCAGCTCACTTGGGACAGGGAAGGGTTCACCCCTCCACTTT. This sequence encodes CASSSLGTGKGSPLHF.

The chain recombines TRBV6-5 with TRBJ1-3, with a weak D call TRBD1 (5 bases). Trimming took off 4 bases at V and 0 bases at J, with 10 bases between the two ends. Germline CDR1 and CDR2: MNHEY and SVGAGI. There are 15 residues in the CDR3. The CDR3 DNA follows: TGTGCCAGCAGTTCCACAGGTCGCTCTGGAAACACCATATATTTT. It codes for CASSSTGRSGNTIYF.

The CDR3 protein is CAISVSENTVGQPQHF. The CDR3 coding sequence is TGTGCCATCAGTGTCTCGGAGAACACCGTGGGTCAGCCCCAGCATTTT. The chain employs TRBV10-3 and TRBJ1-5; D is ambiguous. The CDR3 totals 16 residues. Germline V gene lookup returns CDR1 ENHRY and CDR2 SYGVKD. V lost 4 bases and J 6 bases, leaving 19 bases between the germline ends.

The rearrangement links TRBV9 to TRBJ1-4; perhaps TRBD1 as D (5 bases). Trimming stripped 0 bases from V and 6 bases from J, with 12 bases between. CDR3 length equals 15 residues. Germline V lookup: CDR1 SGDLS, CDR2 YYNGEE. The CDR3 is CASSVGDRGYEKLFF. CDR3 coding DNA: TGTGCCAGCAGCGTAGGCGATAGGGGATATGAAAAACTGTTTTTT.

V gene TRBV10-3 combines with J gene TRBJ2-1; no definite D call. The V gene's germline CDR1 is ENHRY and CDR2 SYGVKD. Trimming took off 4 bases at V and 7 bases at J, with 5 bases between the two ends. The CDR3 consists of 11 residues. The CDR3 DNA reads TGTGCCATCAGTGTATATAATGAGCAGTTCTTC. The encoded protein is CAISVYNEQFF.

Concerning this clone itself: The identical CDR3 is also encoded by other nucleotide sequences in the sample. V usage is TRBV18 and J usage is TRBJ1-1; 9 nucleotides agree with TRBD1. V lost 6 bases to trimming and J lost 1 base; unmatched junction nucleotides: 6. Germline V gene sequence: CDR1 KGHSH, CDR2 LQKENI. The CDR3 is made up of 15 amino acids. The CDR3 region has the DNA TGTGCCAGCTCGCCCCAGACAGGGGGGAACACTGAAGCTTTCTTT. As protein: CASSPQTGGNTEAFF.